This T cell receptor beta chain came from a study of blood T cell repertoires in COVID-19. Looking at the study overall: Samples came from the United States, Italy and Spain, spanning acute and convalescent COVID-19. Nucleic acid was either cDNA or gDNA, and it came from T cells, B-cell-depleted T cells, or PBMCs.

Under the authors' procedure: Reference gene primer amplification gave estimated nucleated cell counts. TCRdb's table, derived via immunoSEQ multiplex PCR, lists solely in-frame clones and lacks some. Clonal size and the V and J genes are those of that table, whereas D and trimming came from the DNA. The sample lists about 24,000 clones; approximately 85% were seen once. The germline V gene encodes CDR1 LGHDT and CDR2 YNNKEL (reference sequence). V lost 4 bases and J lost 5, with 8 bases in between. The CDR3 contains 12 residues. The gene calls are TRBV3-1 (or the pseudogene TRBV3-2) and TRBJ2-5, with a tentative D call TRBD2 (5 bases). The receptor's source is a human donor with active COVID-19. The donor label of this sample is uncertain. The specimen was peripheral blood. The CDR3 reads CASSPTGETQYF. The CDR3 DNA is TGTGCCAGCAGCCCCACGGGGGAGACCCAGTACTTC.